The rows below give T cell receptor beta chains drawn from one sample of a study of beta chain features in type 1 diabetes. Clones were sequenced by immunoSEQ multiplex PCR, and TCRdb holds only the in-frame ones, with some missing. The sample holds around 200,000 clones, 10% to 15% seen once. The sequenced material came from central memory CD4+ T cells from blood. These receptors were taken from a woman younger than 30 in good health. Both conserved end residues are part of each CDR3. The order of the fields is CDR3 length, J gene, clone size, D gene, V gene, CDR3 protein, CDR3 DNA. D genes are given only for firm matches. Expanded clones get a size class; other rows say once, few or many, or leave the size out.

>13|TRBJ2-4|.|.|TRBV6-5
CASRREAKNIQYF
TGTGCCAGCCGACGGGAGGCCAAAAACATTCAGTACTTC
>17|TRBJ2-6|.|TRBD1|TRBV5-1
CASSSGQAFSGANVLTF
TGCGCCAGCAGCTCGGGACAGGCGTTTTCTGGGGCCAACGTCCTGACTTTC
>15|TRBJ2-1|few|TRBD2|TRBV6-1
CASSKLAATYNEQFF
TGTGCCAGCAGTAAACTAGCGGCCACCTACAATGAGCAGTTCTTC
>15|TRBJ2-7|few|TRBD1|TRBV18
CASSHRTGRKPEQYF
TGTGCCAGCTCACATCGGACAGGGAGGAAACCCGAGCAGTACTTC
>14|TRBJ2-1|few|.|TRBV6-6
CASSYSAGQAEQFF
TGTGCCAGCAGTTACTCGGCTGGTCAGGCTGAGCAGTTCTTC
>15|TRBJ2-7|.|.|TRBV6-6
CASSPQGYRSYEQYF
TGTGCCAGCAGCCCACAGGGATACCGGTCCTACGAGCAGTACTTC
>13|TRBJ2-7|.|TRBD1|TRBV6-1
CASSEARGREQYF
TGTGCCAGCAGTGAAGCCAGGGGGCGCGAGCAGTACTTC
>16|TRBJ2-3|few|TRBD2|TRBV5-5
CASRLSTSGRSDTQYF
TGTGCCAGCAGACTTTCGACTAGCGGGAGGTCAGATACGCAGTATTTT
>12|TRBJ2-1|.|TRBD1|TRBV7-2
CASRPTGDSQFF
TGTGCCAGCAGGCCTACAGGGGATAGTCAGTTCTTC
>15|TRBJ1-1|few|.|TRBV21-1
CASSETGMPNTEAFF
TGTGCCAGCAGCGAAACCGGGATGCCGAACACTGAAGCTTTCTTT
>15|TRBJ2-3|.|TRBD2|TRBV7-8
CASSIIAGVKDTQYF
TGTGCCAGCAGCATAATAGCGGGAGTGAAAGATACGCAGTATTTT
>16|TRBJ2-2|few|.|TRBV7-8
CASSRTPLANTGELFF
TGTGCCAGCAGCCGGACACCACTTGCGAACACCGGGGAGCTGTTTTTT
>13|TRBJ2-7|.|.|TRBV7-9
CASSLILADEQYF
TGTGCCAGCAGCTTAATTCTAGCCGACGAGCAGTACTTC
>13|TRBJ2-5|.|.|TRBV5-1
CASSFGPQETQYF
TGCGCCAGCAGCTTTGGGCCTCAAGAGACCCAGTACTTC
>11|TRBJ2-5|.|.|TRBV29-1
CSAGSQETQYF
TGCAGCGCCGGGTCCCAAGAGACCCAGTACTTC
>14|TRBJ2-3|.|TRBD2|TRBV4-2
CASSQDFGGAGDYF
TGTGCCAGCAGCCAAGATTTCGGGGGGGCAGGGGACTATTTT
>13|TRBJ2-5|few|.|TRBV30
CAGGQRGLETQYF
TGTGCCGGAGGACAGCGGGGATTAGAGACCCAGTACTTC
>16|TRBJ1-5|few|.|TRBV7-2
CASSFGQSGSNQPQHF
TGTGCCAGCAGCTTTGGACAGTCAGGTAGCAATCAGCCCCAGCATTTT
>12|TRBJ1-1|many|.|TRBV5-1
CASSLEGNEAFF
TGCGCCAGCAGCTTGGAGGGGAATGAAGCTTTCTTT
>17|TRBJ2-3|.|TRBD2|TRBV4-2
CASSQVNAGGTADTQYF
TGTGCCAGCAGCCAAGTAAATGCGGGAGGGACCGCAGATACGCAGTATTTT
>14|TRBJ2-7|few|TRBD2|TRBV30
CAWSVQAGVSEQYF
TGTGCCTGGAGTGTCCAAGCGGGAGTTAGCGAGCAGTACTTC
>15|TRBJ2-1|few|TRBD1|TRBV7-3
CASSLLVQGNNEQFF
TGTGCCAGCAGCCTTCTCGTACAGGGGAACAATGAGCAGTTCTTC
>16|TRBJ2-3|few|TRBD2|TRBV7-2
CASRLASSGRSGTQYF
TGTGCCAGCAGACTCGCCTCTAGCGGGAGATCGGGTACGCAGTATTTT
>13|TRBJ2-1|few|.|TRBV5-6
CASSWGPDNEQFF
TGTGCCAGCAGCTGGGGGCCGGACAATGAGCAGTTCTTC
>16|TRBJ2-2|few|.|TRBV11-2
CASSARLGQNTGELFF
TGTGCCAGCAGCGCCCGCCTGGGACAAAACACCGGGGAGCTGTTTTTT
>15|TRBJ2-1|few|TRBD2|TRBV28
CASRMGLARIGEQFF
TGTGCCAGCAGGATGGGACTAGCCCGAATCGGTGAGCAGTTCTTC
>13|TRBJ1-2|.|.|TRBV29-1
CSAGGSGRAGYTF
TGCAGCGCTGGGGGATCAGGGAGGGCTGGCTACACCTTC
>13|TRBJ1-2|.|TRBD1|TRBV28
CASSLNRGRGYTF
TGTGCCAGCAGTTTGAACAGGGGAAGAGGCTACACCTTC
>16|TRBJ2-7|.|TRBD2|TRBV9
CASSVGTSGSSYEQYF
TGTGCCAGCAGCGTTGGGACTAGCGGGAGCTCCTACGAGCAGTACTTC
>13|TRBJ1-2|few|.|TRBV18
CASSPQGREGYTF
TGTGCCAGCTCACCCCAGGGGCGAGAGGGCTACACCTTC
>13|TRBJ1-3|once|.|TRBV6-6
CASRTYQENTIYF
TGTGCCAGCAGGACATACCAGGAAAACACCATATATTTT
>14|TRBJ1-1|.|.|TRBV6-1
CASSVQGGDTEAFF
TGTGCCAGCAGTGTGCAGGGAGGTGACACTGAAGCTTTCTTT
>15|TRBJ2-5|.|TRBD1|TRBV2
CASSFGQGGYETQYF
TGTGCCAGCAGTTTTGGACAGGGCGGGTATGAGACCCAGTACTTC
>18|TRBJ2-7|few|.|TRBV23-1
CASSIYPGVLQSSYEQYF
TGCGCCAGCAGCATCTATCCGGGGGTTCTCCAAAGCTCCTACGAGCAGTACTTC
>15|TRBJ2-7|few|TRBD2|TRBV28
CASKGGTSGAYEQYF
TGTGCCAGCAAAGGCGGGACTAGCGGGGCCTACGAGCAGTACTTC
>15|TRBJ2-3|.|.|TRBV10-3
CAISEGDLGADTQYF
TGTGCCATCAGCGAGGGCGATCTAGGTGCAGATACGCAGTATTTT
>15|TRBJ1-2|.|TRBD1|TRBV5-1
CASSPRTGGDYGYTF
TGCGCCAGCAGCCCTAGGACAGGGGGCGACTATGGCTACACCTTC
>15|TRBJ2-7|few|.|TRBV28
CASSTYRAVTYEQYF
TGTGCCAGCAGTACCTACAGGGCCGTTACCTACGAGCAGTACTTC
>15|TRBJ2-1|.|TRBD2|TRBV10-3
CAISAGTSGNNEQFF
TGTGCCATCAGTGCTGGGACTAGCGGAAACAATGAGCAGTTCTTC
>15|TRBJ2-2|few|.|TRBV4-2
CASSPPGRITGELFF
TGTGCCAGCAGCCCCCCGGGGAGAATCACCGGGGAGCTGTTTTTT
>15|TRBJ2-1|.|.|TRBV15
CATSRDLGNYNEQFF
TGTGCCACCAGCAGAGATCTCGGGAACTACAATGAGCAGTTCTTC
>16|TRBJ2-1|.|.|TRBV7-2
CASSSRKPARDNEQFF
TGTGCCAGCAGCTCCCGCAAACCCGCCCGGGACAATGAGCAGTTCTTC
>16|TRBJ2-3|few|TRBD2|TRBV13
CASSLVLAGGTDTQYF
TGTGCCAGCAGCTTAGTTCTAGCGGGAGGGACAGATACGCAGTATTTT